This TCR beta chain was documented in a study of T cell repertoires in cytomegalovirus infection. For the study at large: Recently identified HLA-C-restricted CMV epitopes were among the peptides used. Public TCR beta signatures indicated both CMV infection and matching HLA type. General study points: HLA-C-restricted CMV-specific TCR beta clonotypes prevailed in the ex vivo response. Accumulated public TCR beta family frequency recognized individuals carrying CMV together with the relevant HLA.

TCRdb independently ran MiXCR on the reads; one entry per CDR3 protein. This table holds about 890,000 distinct CDR3 sequences, less than 35% found once. This clonotype was counted many times. Antigen: not known. Germline V gives CDR1 SGHAT, CDR2 FQNNGV. Trimming left V 6 bases short and J 1 base short, with 12 bases between. The CDR3 loop spans 14 amino acids. The receptor was derived from a human donor in good health (CMV status not recorded). Some clones in this sample may be carry-over from other donors' samples. This chain connects TRBV11-2 to TRBJ1-1, with D unclear. Specimen: cultured CD8+ T cells from PBMCs, collected from culture after CMV antigen stimulation. CDR3 region: CASSLRRPNTEAFF. Written as DNA, the CDR3 is TGTGCCAGCAGTTTGAGGCGACCGAACACTGAAGCTTTCTTT.